These T cell receptor beta chains were read from a single sample in a study of regulatory T cells in long-lasting Graves disease. In TCRdb, the multiplex PCR reads were re-called with MiXCR into one record per CDR3 protein. Of roughly 510,000 distinct CDR3 sequences listed, around 15% are singletons. In addition, the sample was reused for a study of T cells in Graves' hyperthyroidism and ophthalmopathy.

The source was peripheral blood mononuclear cells (PBMCs), collected at new diagnosis, from a patient treated with antithyroid drugs. The receptors here all came from a man in his late teens or twenties with Graves disease. The CDR3 runs from the conserved cysteine through the conserved F or W. A D gene is named only where the DNA matches it firmly. Size is omitted from some rows. Given values are once, few, many or a class for expanded clones.

TRBD2,.,TRBJ2-5,TRBV5-1,TGCGCCAGCAGCCCGGGACTAGCGGTTTCGGAGGACCAGTACTTC,CASSPGLAVSEDQYF
.,.,TRBJ2-5,TRBV29-1,TGCAGCGTTGTACTCTTGGGTGGGCAAGAGACCCAGTACTTC,CSVVLLGGQETQYF
.,few,TRBJ2-1,TRBV27,TGTGCCAGCACCAATAATCTGGGGGAGCCATACAATGAGCAGTTCTTC,CASTNNLGEPYNEQFF
TRBD1,few,TRBJ2-7,TRBV25-1,TGTGCCAGCAGCCCAGACAGGGGCCACTCCTACGAGCAGTACTTC,CASSPDRGHSYEQYF
.,few,TRBJ1-6,TRBV20-1,TGCAGTGCTAGAGAGTCAAATGATTCACCCCTCCACTTT,CSARESNDSPLHF
TRBD2,few,TRBJ2-2,TRBV10-3,TGTGCCATCGCCAAAGCGGGAGGGCCCGGGGAGCTGTTTTTT,CAIAKAGGPGELFF
TRBD1,many,TRBJ2-7,TRBV11-2,TGTGCCAGCAGCAAACCACGACAGGGGGCGCAGGATCCCTACGAGCAGTACTTC,CASSKPRQGAQDPYEQYF
TRBD2,many,TRBJ2-1,TRBV19,TGTGCCAGTAGTATCCGCGGGAGGGGCGATGAGCAGTTCTTC,CASSIRGRGDEQFF
TRBD1,.,TRBJ1-5,TRBV27,TGTGCCAGCAGTTTCAAAGGACAGGGCCTTCAGCCCCAGCATTTT,CASSFKGQGLQPQHF
.,.,TRBJ1-2,TRBV11-2,TGTGCCAGCAGCTTTATTGGGACGGCTCCGGATGGCTACACCTTC,CASSFIGTAPDGYTF
.,many,TRBJ2-3,TRBV5-1,TGCGCCAGCAGCTTGAAGGGGCCGGGAGATACGCAGTATTTT,CASSLKGPGDTQYF
.,.,TRBJ1-2,TRBV6-9,TGTGCCAGCAGTTACTCTCAAGCAAACTATGGCTACACCTTC,CASSYSQANYGYTF
TRBD2,.,TRBJ2-1,TRBV20-1,TGCAGTGCTAGAGATGCCTTAAGCGGGAGGCGATACAATGAGCAGTTCTTC,CSARDALSGRRYNEQFF
TRBD1,few,TRBJ1-5,TRBV5-8,TGTGCCAGCAGCTTCATCACAGGGGGCCTTCAGCCCCAGCATTTT,CASSFITGGLQPQHF
TRBD2,few,TRBJ2-5,TRBV7-9,TGTGCCAGCAGCTTAGTCGCGGGAGTTCGTGAGACCCAGTACTTC,CASSLVAGVRETQYF
.,many,TRBJ2-7,TRBV6-2/TRBV6-3,TGTGCCAGCAGTTACTCGATCCAGGCCTACTCCTACGAGCAGTACTTC,CASSYSIQAYSYEQYF
.,.,TRBJ1-5,TRBV27,TGTGCCAGCAGTTTACGGGGACCGAGCAATCAGCCCCAGCATTTT,CASSLRGPSNQPQHF
.,.,TRBJ2-1,TRBV5-1,TGCGCCAGCAGCTTGGCGTTGGGTGCGACCTGGAATGAGCAGTTCTTC,CASSLALGATWNEQFF
.,.,TRBJ2-3,TRBV4-1,TGCGCCAGCAGCCGGAGGGAGCGGAGCACAGATACGCAGTATTTT,CASSRRERSTDTQYF
.,.,TRBJ1-1,TRBV7-9,TGTGCCAGCAGCTGGACAGTTTCGTCTTTCTTT,CASSWTVSSFF
.,many,TRBJ2-6,TRBV27,TGTGCCAGCAGTTCATTCTCTGGGGCCAACGTCCTGACTTTC,CASSSFSGANVLTF
.,few,TRBJ1-1,TRBV30,TGTGCCTGGAATATAGGAGCCACAAAGTTCACTGAAGCTTTCTTT,CAWNIGATKFTEAFF
.,.,TRBJ2-1,TRBV15,TGTGCCACCGCTAGCTCCTACAATGAGCAGTTCTTC,CATASSYNEQFF
TRBD1,.,TRBJ1-1,TRBV25-1,TGTGCCAGCAGCGAGACAGGGAGCACTGAAGCTTTCTTT,CASSETGSTEAFF
.,.,TRBJ2-7,TRBV7-9,TGTGCCAGCAGCCCCCAGCGGAATTACGAGCAGTACTTC,CASSPQRNYEQYF
.,many,TRBJ2-5,TRBV5-1,TGCGCCAGCAGCTTGAGTCTCGCGGGGGAGACCCAGTACTTC,CASSLSLAGETQYF
.,many,TRBJ2-7,TRBV3-1,TGTGCCAGCAGCCAAGCAGGTCTTGGGGGAACCTACGAGCAGTACTTC,CASSQAGLGGTYEQYF
TRBD1,many,TRBJ2-7,TRBV5-1,TGCGCCAGCAGCTTGGTGACGTGGAGACAGGGGTATGGCCGCGATCATTACGAGCAGTACTTC,CASSLVTWRQGYGRDHYEQYF
.,few,TRBJ2-7,TRBV5-1,TGCGCCAGCAGCTTGGATTGGGGAGAAGTATTCTACGAGCAGTACTTC,CASSLDWGEVFYEQYF
TRBD1,many,TRBJ2-7,TRBV6-5,TGTGCCAGCAGTTTTGGGACAGGCCCCTACGAGCAGTACTTC,CASSFGTGPYEQYF
TRBD1,.,TRBJ1-2,TRBV20-1,TGCAGTGCTAGAGGGACAGGGTTAGGGAGTGGCTACACCTTC,CSARGTGLGSGYTF
.,many,TRBJ2-7,TRBV11-3,TGTGCCAGCAGCCTCCCCGAGGTTGACTACGAGCAGTACTTC,CASSLPEVDYEQYF
.,few,TRBJ2-1,TRBV2,TGTGCCAGCAGGGGGAGCCGAAGCTCCTACAATGAGCAGTTCTTC,CASRGSRSSYNEQFF
.,many,TRBJ2-7,TRBV28,TGTGCCAGCAGTTGGGGAGCGACGTTCGAGCAGTACTTC,CASSWGATFEQYF
.,once,TRBJ1-2,TRBV30,TGTGCCTGGAGTGGGGTGAATAACTATGGCTACACCTTC,CAWSGVNNYGYTF